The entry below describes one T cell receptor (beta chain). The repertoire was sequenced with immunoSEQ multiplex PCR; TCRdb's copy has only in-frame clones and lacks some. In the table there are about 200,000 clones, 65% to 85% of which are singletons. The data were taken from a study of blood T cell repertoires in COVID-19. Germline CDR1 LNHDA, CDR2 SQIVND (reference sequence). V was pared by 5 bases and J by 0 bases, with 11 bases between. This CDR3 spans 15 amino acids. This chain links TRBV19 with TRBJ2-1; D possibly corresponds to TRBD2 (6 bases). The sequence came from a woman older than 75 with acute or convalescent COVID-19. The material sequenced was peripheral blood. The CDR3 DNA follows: TGTGCCAGTAGTTCCCTAGCGAGCTCCTACAATGAGCAGTTCTTC. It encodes CASSSLASSYNEQFF.